This T cell receptor (beta chain) was sequenced during a study of blood T cell repertoires in COVID-19 (TCRdb year 2020). The study in broad terms: Samples covering the acute and convalescent phases of COVID-19 were provided by collaborators in the United States, Italy and Spain. The material from the prospective study consisted of cDNA or gDNA derived from T cells, B-cell-depleted T cells, or PBMCs. Where HLA class I and class II types were available, the types were taken from metadata supplied by the sample provider, not from assay-based typing. The dataset comprised deeply sampled blood TCRbeta repertoires from subjects exposed to, actively infected with, or recovered from COVID-19. Samples were obtained from the ongoing ImmuneRACE study (first 160 participants) and from approximately 1,200 subjects provided by 6 global collaborators. The repertoires were made available in a free public database intended to serve as a resource for research on the immune response to SARS-CoV-2. Nearly every sample came with metadata listing a de-identified subject ID, COVID-19 status, age in years and sex. On the study overall, not on this receptor specifically: The quantity of clinical and demographic metadata differed by source and by participant and was supplied without curation.

In regard to this clone: Its antigen is unknown. Base qualities are not recorded, but no much larger clone differs from it by a single base.

The junction carries 16 bases between V and J, which are trimmed by 2 bases and 6 bases respectively. As encoded in the germline V gene, CDR1 is MNHNS while CDR2 is SASEGT. The cysteine opens and the phenylalanine closes a CDR3 of 15 amino acids. Left in the record is the CDR3 DNA by itself, 45 bases read in frame from the first base. At one collaborating source in Seattle, patients were enrolled during active infection and were followed longitudinally through the course of disease. Each collaborating institution followed its own protocols to collect whole blood in K2EDTA tubes. Collaborator samples were shipped for TCRbeta analysis as frozen whole blood, isolated PBMCs, or DNA extracted from either sample type. TCRbeta CDR3 regions were amplified from genomic DNA using the immunoSEQ Assay, a bias-controlled multiplex PCR. The source study handled its data this way. Within the assay, amplification of reference gene primers was used to estimate how many nucleated cells each sample contained. To quantify the absolute abundance of each unique TCRbeta CDR3 rearrangement, sequence reads were collapsed and filtered. For each sample, productive Simpson clonality was calculated as the square root of Simpson's diversity index over productive rearrangements. TCRdb provides this immuneACCESS table in a form limited to in-frame rearrangements. Some clones are lacking; in checked studies, under half of them reflect an unresolved V gene, and why the rest are absent is not known. For V, J and clone size, that table is used; D and trimming come from the DNA. This sample holds about 200,000 clones; about 85% were observed only once. The ten largest account for around 1% of the sample.

This clonotype was obtained from a man aged 55-75 years with COVID-19, enrolled during active disease. The specimen was peripheral blood. The chain is made from TRBV6-1 and TRBJ1-2; no D gene is confidently identified. The nucleotide sequence reads TGTGCCAGCAGTGAATGGAGGGATGGGATTCATGGCTACACCTTC. This sequence encodes CASSEWRDGIHGYTF.